A selection of T cell receptor beta chains follows, all from one sample in a study of response to subunit inactivated influenza vaccine. TCRdb ran MiXCR on the RT-PCR reads and lists one entry per CDR3 protein. The repertoire holds fewer than 400,000 distinct CDR3 sequences, with around a fifth as singletons. The sequencing used PBMCs from blood, collected approximately 20 months after vaccination. All receptors derive from a man between 50 and 70 years old who received an inactivated influenza vaccine. The CDR3 runs from the conserved cysteine through the conserved F or W. Fields, in order: CDR3 protein, CDR3 DNA, J gene, clone size, V gene, D gene. A D gene is named only where the DNA matches it firmly. Not every row has a clone size; where given, it reads once, few, many or a size class.

CASSHGQTLSPLHF,TGTGCCAGCAGCCACGGACAGACCCTTTCACCCCTCCACTTT,TRBJ1-6,.,TRBV14,.
CASSPNAHGGGPQYF,TGTGCCAGCAGTCCTAACGCCCACGGGGGCGGGCCCCAGTACTTC,TRBJ2-5,.,TRBV12-3/TRBV12-4,.
CASSLEGWTDTQYF,TGCGCCAGCAGCTTGGAAGGGTGGACAGATACGCAGTATTTT,TRBJ2-3,few,TRBV5-1,.
CSARGTGLVGYTF,TGCAGTGCTAGAGGAACAGGTCTTGTTGGCTACACCTTC,TRBJ1-2,many,TRBV20-1,.
CASSQYLAFF,TGTGCCAGCAGTCAGTACCTAGCTTTCTTT,TRBJ1-1,many,TRBV12-3/TRBV12-4,.
CASSFYGGDRRNNEQFF,TGTGCCAGCAGTTTTTACGGCGGGGACCGCAGAAACAATGAGCAGTTCTTC,TRBJ2-1,.,TRBV12-3/TRBV12-4,.
CASSPTFGNSPLHF,TGTGCCAGCTCACCTACGTTCGGCAATTCACCCCTCCACTTT,TRBJ1-6,many,TRBV18,.
CATSTVSFGDEQFF,TGTGCCACCAGCACAGTTTCTTTTGGCGATGAGCAGTTCTTC,TRBJ2-1,few,TRBV15,.
CASSQGLRGFSYEQYF,TGCGCCAGCAGCCAGGGGCTGAGGGGTTTCTCCTACGAGCAGTACTTC,TRBJ2-7,.,TRBV4-1,.
CASSQESGLATYNEQFF,TGTGCCAGCAGCCAAGAAAGTGGACTAGCGACCTACAATGAGCAGTTCTTC,TRBJ2-1,once,TRBV14,TRBD2
CASRGLAGVAGELFF,TGTGCCAGCAGAGGACTAGCGGGAGTGGCCGGGGAGCTGTTTTTT,TRBJ2-2,few,TRBV28,TRBD2
CSARGGLAGVPYNEQFF,TGCAGTGCTAGGGGGGGACTAGCGGGAGTCCCCTACAATGAGCAGTTCTTC,TRBJ2-1,.,TRBV20-1,TRBD2
CASSLTPNTGELFF,TGTGCCAGCAGTTTAACGCCGAACACCGGGGAGCTGTTTTTT,TRBJ2-2,few,TRBV27,.
CASSPFSGDGTEAFF,TGTGCCAGCTCACCCTTCTCCGGAGATGGAACTGAAGCTTTCTTT,TRBJ1-1,few,TRBV18,.
CASSRGLGNSPLHF,TGTGCCAGCTCACGCGGATTAGGAAATTCACCCCTCCACTTT,TRBJ1-6,few,TRBV18,.
CASRARRGMGADTQYF,TGTGCCAGCAGGGCCCGTCGCGGGATGGGGGCAGATACGCAGTATTTT,TRBJ2-3,.,TRBV7-8,.
CASSVTGASGELFF,TGTGCCAGCAGCGTAACCGGGGCGTCCGGGGAGCTGTTTTTT,TRBJ2-2,.,TRBV9,.
CASSPETTYGYTF,TGTGCCAGCTCACCGGAGACCACCTATGGCTACACCTTC,TRBJ1-2,.,TRBV18,.
CASSELRTARYEQYF,TGTGCCAGCAGTGAATTAAGGACAGCTCGGTACGAGCAGTACTTC,TRBJ2-7,.,TRBV6-1,.
CATSRAIGRMSSYEQYF,TGTGCCACCAGCAGGGCCATAGGGCGGATGAGCTCCTACGAGCAGTACTTC,TRBJ2-7,few,TRBV15,.
CASSLATGEETQYF,TGTGCCAGCAGCTTAGCGACAGGGGAAGAGACCCAGTACTTC,TRBJ2-5,.,TRBV7-9,TRBD1
CASSLVSGGNSPLHF,TGTGCCAGCAGTTTAGTGAGCGGGGGAAATTCACCCCTCCACTTT,TRBJ1-6,few,TRBV27,.
CANHQGSGANVLTF,TGTGCCAATCACCAGGGGTCTGGGGCCAACGTCCTGACTTTC,TRBJ2-6,few,TRBV6-1,.
CASSLEAATNEKLFF,TGCGCCAGCAGCTTGGAGGCAGCAACTAATGAAAAACTGTTTTTT,TRBJ1-4,many,TRBV5-1,.
CASSEGWSSPLHF,TGTGCCAGCAGCGAAGGTTGGAGTTCACCCCTCCACTTT,TRBJ1-6,few,TRBV9,.
CASSPRQMNTEAFF,TGTGCCAGCAGCCCGCGGCAGATGAACACTGAAGCTTTCTTT,TRBJ1-1,.,TRBV5-5,.
CASSESAGGTEAFF,TGTGCCAGCAGTGAGTCGGCCGGCGGCACTGAAGCTTTCTTT,TRBJ1-1,.,TRBV2,.
CASRTSGTTDTQYF,TGTGCCAGTCGGACTAGCGGGACCACAGATACGCAGTATTTT,TRBJ2-3,.,TRBV12-3/TRBV12-4,TRBD2
CAISESIVGMATEAFF,TGTGCCATCAGTGAGTCGATAGTAGGGATGGCCACTGAAGCTTTCTTT,TRBJ1-1,.,TRBV10-3,.
CASSLVLAVYDTQYF,TGTGCCAGCAGCTTGGTGCTAGCGGTGTATGATACGCAGTATTTT,TRBJ2-3,.,TRBV5-5,TRBD2